This T cell receptor beta chain was recovered during a study of beta chain features in type 1 diabetes. Study background: Examination spanned fewer than 140,000,000 sorted cells from all samples.

Sampling consisted of one heparinised blood draw per donor, averaging roughly 100 mL. Purity above 95% was achieved in all sorted populations. General study results and limits: In every one of the four CD4+ subsets, TCRB CDR3s were moderately but significantly shorter in Type 1 diabetes patients.

Concerning this clone itself: What it recognizes is unknown.

All of the isolated RNA was reverse transcribed, so expressed TCRB transcripts were sequenced. The average output of naive, central memory and regulatory T cell samples was about 3.57 million reads. Sequencing was performed with immunoSEQ multiplex PCR; in TCRdb, only in-frame clones are kept and a portion is missing. This table holds a few hundred thousand clones, roughly 14% found once. CDR3 length: 14 amino acids. Trimming took 7 bases from V and 6 from J, leaving 17 bases between them. CDR1 and CDR2 (germline): SGHTA, FQGNSA. This TCR was recovered from a woman aged 18-35 years with type 1 diabetes. The sequenced sample consisted of naive CD4+ T cells from blood. This chain links TRBV7-2 with TRBJ2-3, with D maybe TRBD1 (5 bases). CDR3 loop: CASTLTVGVDTQYF. CDR3 coding DNA: TGTGCCAGCACCCTGACGGTAGGGGTGGATACGCAGTATTTT.